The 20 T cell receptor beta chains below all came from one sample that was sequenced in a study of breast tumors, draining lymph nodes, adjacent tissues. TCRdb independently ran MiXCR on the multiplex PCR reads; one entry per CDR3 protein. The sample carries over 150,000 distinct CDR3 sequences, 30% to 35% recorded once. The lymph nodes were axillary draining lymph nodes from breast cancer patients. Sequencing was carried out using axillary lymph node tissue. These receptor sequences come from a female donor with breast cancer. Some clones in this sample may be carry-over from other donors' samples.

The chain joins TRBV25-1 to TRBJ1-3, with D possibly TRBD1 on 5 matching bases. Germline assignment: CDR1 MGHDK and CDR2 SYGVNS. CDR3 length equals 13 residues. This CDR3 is CARSRVSGNTIYF. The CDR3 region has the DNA TGTGCTAGATCCAGGGTGTCTGGAAACACCATATATTTT.

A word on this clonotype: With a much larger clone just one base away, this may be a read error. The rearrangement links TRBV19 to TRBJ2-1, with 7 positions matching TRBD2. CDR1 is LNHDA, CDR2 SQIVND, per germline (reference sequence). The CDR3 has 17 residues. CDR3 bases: TGTGCCAGTAGTATTAGGGCCGGGTGGGAGGGGAGGAATGAGCAGTCCTTC. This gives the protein CASSIRAGWEGRNEQSF.

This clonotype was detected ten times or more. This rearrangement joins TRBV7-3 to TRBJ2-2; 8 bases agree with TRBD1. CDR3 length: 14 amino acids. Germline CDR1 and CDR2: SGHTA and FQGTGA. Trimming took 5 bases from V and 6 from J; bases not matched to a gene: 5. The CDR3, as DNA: TGTGCCAGCAGCATTGACAGGGGTCCCGGGGAGCTGTTTTTT. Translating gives CASSIDRGPGELFF.

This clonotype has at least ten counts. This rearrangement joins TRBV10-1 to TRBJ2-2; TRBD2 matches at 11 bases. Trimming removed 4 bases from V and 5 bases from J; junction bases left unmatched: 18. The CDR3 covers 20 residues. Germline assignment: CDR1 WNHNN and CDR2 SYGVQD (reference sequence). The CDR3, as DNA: TGCGCCAGCAGTGCCAAATTTAGCGGGAGGGCCCTCCCGCGGACCGGGGAGCTGTTTTTT. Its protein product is CASSAKFSGRALPRTGELFF.

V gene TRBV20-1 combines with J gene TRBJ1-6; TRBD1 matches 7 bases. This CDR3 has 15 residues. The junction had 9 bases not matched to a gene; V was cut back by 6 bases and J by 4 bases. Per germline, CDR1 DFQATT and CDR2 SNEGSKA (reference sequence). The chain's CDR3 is CSAIKGGLYNSPLHF. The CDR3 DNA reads TGCAGTGCCATAAAAGGGGGCCTTTATAATTCACCCCTCCACTTT.

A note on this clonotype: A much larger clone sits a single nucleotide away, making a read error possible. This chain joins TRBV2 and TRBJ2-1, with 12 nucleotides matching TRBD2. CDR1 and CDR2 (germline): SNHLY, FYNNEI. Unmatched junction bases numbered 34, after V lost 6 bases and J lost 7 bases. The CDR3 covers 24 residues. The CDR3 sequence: CASRHWLTGPLSPSGRDGWNEQFF. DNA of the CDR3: TGTGCCAGCAGGCATTGGCTGACAGGGCCCCTTTCGCCTAGCGGGAGGGATGGGTGGAATGAGCAGTTCTTC.

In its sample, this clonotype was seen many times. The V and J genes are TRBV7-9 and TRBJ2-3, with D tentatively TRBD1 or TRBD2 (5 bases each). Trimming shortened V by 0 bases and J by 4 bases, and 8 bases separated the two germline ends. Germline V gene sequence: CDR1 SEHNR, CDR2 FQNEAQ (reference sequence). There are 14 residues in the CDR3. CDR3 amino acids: CASSLALGADTQYF. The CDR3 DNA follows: TGTGCCAGCAGCTTAGCGCTGGGGGCAGATACGCAGTATTTT.

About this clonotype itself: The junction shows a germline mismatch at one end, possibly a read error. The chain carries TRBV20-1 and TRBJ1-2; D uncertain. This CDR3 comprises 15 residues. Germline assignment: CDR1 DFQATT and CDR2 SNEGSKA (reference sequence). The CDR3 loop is CGASRARGGNYGYTF. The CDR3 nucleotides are TGCGGTGCTAGCCGTGCTCGCGGAGGTAACTATGGATACACCTTC.

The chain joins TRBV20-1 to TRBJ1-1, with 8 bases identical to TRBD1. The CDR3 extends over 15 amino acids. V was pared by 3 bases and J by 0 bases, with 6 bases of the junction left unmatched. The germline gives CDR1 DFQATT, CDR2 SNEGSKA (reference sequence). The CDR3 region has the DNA TGCAGTGCTAGGACCCTCAGGGGGCTGAACACTGAAGCTTTCTTT. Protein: CSARTLRGLNTEAFF.

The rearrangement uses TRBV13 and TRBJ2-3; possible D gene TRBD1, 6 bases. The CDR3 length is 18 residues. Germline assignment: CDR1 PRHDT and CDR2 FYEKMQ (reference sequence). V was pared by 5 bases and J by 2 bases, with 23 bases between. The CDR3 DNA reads TGTGCCAGCAGCGCCTCCCTCCGAGACAGGTTTACCACAGATACGCAGTATTTT. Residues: CASSASLRDRFTTDTQYF.

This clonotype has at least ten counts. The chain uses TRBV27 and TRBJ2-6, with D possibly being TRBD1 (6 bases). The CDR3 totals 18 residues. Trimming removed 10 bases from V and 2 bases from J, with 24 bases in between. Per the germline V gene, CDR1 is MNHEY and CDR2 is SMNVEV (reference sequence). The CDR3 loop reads CATTHRGGAPPGANVLTF. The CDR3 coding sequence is TGTGCCACCACTCATCGAGGGGGAGCCCCCCCTGGGGCCAACGTCCTGACTTTC.

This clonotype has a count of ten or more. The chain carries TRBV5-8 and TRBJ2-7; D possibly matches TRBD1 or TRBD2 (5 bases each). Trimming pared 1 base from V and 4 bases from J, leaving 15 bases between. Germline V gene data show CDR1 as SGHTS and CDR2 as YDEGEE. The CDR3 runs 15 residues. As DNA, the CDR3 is TGTGCCAGCAGCTTGCAGGGTTCAGGGACGTACGAGCAGTACTTC. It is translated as CASSLQGSGTYEQYF.

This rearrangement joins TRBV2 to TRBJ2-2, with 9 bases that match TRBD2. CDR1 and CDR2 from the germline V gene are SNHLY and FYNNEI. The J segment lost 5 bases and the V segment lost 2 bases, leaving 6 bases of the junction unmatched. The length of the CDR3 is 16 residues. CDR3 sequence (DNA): TGTGCCAGCAGTGAAAGGTCCGGACTAGCGACCGGGGAGCTGTTTTTT. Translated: CASSERSGLATGELFF. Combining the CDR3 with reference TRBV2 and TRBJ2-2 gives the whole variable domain EPEVTQTPSHQVTQMGQEVILRCVPISNHLYFYWYRQILGQKVEFLVSFYNNEISEKSEIFDDQFSVERPDGSNFTLKIRSTKLEDSAMYFCASSERSGLATGELFFGEGSRLTVL.

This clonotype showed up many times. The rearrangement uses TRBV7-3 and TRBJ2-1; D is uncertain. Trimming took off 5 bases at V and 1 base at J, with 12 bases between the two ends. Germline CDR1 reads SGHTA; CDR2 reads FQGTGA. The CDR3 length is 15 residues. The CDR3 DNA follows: TGTGCCAGCAGCCCAACGGCGCCTTCCTACAATGAGCAGTTCTTC. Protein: CASSPTAPSYNEQFF. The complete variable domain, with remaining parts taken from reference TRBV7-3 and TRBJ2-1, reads GAGVSQTPSNKVTEKGKYVELRCDPISGHTALYWYRQSLGQGPEFLIYFQGTGAADDSGLPNDRFFAVRPEGSVSTLKIQRTERGDSAVYLCASSPTAPSYNEQFFGPGTRLTVL.

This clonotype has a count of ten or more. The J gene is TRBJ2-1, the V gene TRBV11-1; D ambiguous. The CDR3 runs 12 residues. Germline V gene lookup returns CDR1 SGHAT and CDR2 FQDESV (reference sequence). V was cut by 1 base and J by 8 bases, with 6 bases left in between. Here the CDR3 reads CASSLGEYEQFF. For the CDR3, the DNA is TGTGCCAGCAGCTTAGGGGAATATGAGCAGTTCTTC.

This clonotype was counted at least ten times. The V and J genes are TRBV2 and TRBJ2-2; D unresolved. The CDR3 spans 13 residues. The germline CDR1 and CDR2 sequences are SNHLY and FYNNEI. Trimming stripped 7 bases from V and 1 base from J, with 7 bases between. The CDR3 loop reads CASMRQNTGELFF. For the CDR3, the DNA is TGTGCCAGCATGCGACAGAACACCGGGGAGCTGTTTTTT.

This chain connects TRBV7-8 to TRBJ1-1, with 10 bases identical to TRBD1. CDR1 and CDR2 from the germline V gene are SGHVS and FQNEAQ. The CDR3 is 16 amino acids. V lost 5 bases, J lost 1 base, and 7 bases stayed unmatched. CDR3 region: CASSPGQGGRNTEAFF. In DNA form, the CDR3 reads TGTGCCAGCAGCCCTGGACAGGGGGGTAGGAACACTGAAGCTTTCTTT. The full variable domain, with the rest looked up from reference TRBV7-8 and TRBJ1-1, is GAGVSQSPRYKVAKRGQDVALRCDPISGHVSLFWYQQALGQGPEFLTYFQNEAQLDKSGLPSDRFFAERPEGSVSTLKIQRTQQEDSAVYLCASSPGQGGRNTEAFFGQGTRLTVV.

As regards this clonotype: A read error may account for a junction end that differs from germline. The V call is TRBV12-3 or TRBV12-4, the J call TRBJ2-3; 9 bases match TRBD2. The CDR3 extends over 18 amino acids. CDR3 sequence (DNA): TGTGCCAGCAGTTACTCGTGGCGGGGGGGGAGTTTAGAAGATACACAGTATTTT. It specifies CASSYSWRGGSLEDTQYF.

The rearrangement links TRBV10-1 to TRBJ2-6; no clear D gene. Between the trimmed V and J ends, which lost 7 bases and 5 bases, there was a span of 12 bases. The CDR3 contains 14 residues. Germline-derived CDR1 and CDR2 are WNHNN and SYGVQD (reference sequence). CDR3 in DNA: TGCGCCAGCATGGAATCGGGTCGGGCCAACGTCCTGACTTTC. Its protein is CASMESGRANVLTF.

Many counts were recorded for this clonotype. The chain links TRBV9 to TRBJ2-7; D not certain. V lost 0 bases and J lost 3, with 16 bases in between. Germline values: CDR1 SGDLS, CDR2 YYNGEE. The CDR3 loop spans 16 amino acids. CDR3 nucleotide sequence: TGTGCCAGCAGCGTAGATGCAGGCCGACCGGTCTACGAGCAGTACTTC. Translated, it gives CASSVDAGRPVYEQYF.